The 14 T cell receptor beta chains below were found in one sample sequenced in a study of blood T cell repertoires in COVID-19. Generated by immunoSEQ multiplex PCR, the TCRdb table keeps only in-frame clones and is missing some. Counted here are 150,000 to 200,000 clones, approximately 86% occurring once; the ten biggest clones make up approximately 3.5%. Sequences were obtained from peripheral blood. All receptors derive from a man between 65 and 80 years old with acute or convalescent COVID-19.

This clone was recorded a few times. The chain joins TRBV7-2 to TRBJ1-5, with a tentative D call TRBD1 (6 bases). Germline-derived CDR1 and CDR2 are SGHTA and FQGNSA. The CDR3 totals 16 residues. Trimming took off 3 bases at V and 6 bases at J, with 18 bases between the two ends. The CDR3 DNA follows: TGTGCCAGCAGCTTCAATCGTGCAGGGGAGGGTCAGCCCCAGCATTTT. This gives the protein CASSFNRAGEGQPQHF.

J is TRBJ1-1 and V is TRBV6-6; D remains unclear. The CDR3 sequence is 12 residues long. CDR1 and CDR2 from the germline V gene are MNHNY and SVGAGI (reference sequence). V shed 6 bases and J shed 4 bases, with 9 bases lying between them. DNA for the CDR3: TGTGCCAGCAGCTACGCGGGCACTGAAGCTTTCTTT. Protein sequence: CASSYAGTEAFF.

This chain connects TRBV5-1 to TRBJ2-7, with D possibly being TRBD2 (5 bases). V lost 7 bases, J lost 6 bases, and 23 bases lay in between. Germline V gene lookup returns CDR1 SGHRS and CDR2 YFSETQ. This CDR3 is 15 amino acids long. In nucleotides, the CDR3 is TGCGCCAGCTACCGGGATCTCAGGACCCCAGCCGAGCAGTACTTC. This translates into CASYRDLRTPAEQYF.

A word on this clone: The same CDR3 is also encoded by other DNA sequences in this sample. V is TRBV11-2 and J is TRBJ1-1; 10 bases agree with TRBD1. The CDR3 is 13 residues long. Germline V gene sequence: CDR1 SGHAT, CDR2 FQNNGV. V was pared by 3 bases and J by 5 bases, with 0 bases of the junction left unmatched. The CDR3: CASSLGQGTEAFF. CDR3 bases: TGTGCCAGCAGCTTGGGACAGGGGACTGAAGCTTTCTTT.

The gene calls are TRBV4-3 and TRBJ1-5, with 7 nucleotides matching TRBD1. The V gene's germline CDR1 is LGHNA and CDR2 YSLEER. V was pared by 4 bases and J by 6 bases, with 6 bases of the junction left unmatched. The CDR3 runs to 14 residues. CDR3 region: CASSRTGVGQPQHF. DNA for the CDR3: TGCGCCAGCAGCCGAACAGGGGTGGGTCAGCCCCAGCATTTT.

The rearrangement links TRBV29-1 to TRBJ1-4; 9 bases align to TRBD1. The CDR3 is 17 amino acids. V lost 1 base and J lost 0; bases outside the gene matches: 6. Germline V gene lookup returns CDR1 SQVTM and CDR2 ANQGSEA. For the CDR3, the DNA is TGCAGCGTTGAAGGACAGGGGGAAGATGCAACTAATGAAAAACTGTTTTTT. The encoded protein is CSVEGQGEDATNEKLFF.

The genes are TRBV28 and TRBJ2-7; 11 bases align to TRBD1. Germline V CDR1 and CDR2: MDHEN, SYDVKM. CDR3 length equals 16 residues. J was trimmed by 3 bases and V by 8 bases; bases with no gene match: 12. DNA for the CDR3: TGTGCCAGCTTAACTAGGGCCGGGACAGGGGGCTACGAGCAGTACTTC. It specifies CASLTRAGTGGYEQYF. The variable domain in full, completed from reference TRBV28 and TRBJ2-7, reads DVKVTQSSRYLVKRTGEKVFLECVQDMDHENMFWYRQDPGLGLRLIYFSYDVKMKEKGDIPEGYSVSREKKERFSLILESASTNQTSMYLCASLTRAGTGGYEQYFGPGTRLTVT.

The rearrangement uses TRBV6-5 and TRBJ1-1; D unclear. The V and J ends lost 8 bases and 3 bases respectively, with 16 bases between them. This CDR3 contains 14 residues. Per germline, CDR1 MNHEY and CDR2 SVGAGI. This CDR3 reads CASVPGWRDTEAFF. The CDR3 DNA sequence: TGTGCCAGCGTCCCCGGGTGGAGGGACACTGAAGCTTTCTTT.

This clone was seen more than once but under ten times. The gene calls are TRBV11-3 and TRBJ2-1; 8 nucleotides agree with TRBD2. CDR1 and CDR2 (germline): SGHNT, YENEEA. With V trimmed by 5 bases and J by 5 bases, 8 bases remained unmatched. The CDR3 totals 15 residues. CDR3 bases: TGTGCCAGCAGCCCGGGCCGGGGGGGCCACAATGAGCAGTTCTTC. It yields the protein CASSPGRGGHNEQFF.

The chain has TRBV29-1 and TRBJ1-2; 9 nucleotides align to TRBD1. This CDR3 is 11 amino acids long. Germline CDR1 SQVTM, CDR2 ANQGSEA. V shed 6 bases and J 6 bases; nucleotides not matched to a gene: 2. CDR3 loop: CSVRQGDGYTF. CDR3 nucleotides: TGCAGCGTCAGACAGGGGGATGGCTACACCTTC. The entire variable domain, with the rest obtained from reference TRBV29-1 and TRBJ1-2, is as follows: SAVISQKPSRDICQRGTSLTIQCQVDSQVTMMFWYRQQPGQSLTLIATANQGSEATYESGFVIDKFPISRPNLTFSTLTVSNMSPEDSSIYLCSVRQGDGYTFGSGTRLTVV.

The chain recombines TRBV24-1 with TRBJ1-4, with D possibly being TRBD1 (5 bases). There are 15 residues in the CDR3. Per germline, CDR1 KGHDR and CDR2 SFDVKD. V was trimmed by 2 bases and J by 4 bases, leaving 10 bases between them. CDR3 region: CATSDSRDFNEKLFF. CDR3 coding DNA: TGTGCCACCAGTGATTCCAGGGATTTTAATGAAAAACTGTTTTTT.

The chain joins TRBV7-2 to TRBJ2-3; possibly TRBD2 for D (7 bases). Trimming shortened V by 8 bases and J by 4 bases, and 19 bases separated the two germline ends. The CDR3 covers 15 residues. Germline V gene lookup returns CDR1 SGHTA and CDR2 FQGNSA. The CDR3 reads CASLGGASEPDTQYF. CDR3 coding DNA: TGTGCCAGCTTGGGGGGGGCTAGCGAACCAGATACGCAGTATTTT.

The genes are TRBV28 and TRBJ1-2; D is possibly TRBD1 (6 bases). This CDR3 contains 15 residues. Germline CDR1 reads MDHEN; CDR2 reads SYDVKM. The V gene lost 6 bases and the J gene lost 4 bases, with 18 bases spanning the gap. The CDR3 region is CASSPTWGGGYGYTF. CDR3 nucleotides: TGTGCCAGCAGCCCTACATGGGGGGGCGGCTATGGCTACACCTTC.

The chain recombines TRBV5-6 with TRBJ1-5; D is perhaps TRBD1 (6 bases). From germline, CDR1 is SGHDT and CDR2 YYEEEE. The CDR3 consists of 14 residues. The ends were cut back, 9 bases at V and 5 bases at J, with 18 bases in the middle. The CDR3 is CATRRWGRDQPQHF. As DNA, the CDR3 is TGTGCCACCCGCCGCTGGGGGCGAGATCAGCCCCAGCATTTT. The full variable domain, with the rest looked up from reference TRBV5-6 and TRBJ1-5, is DAGVTQSPTHLIKTRGQQVTLRCSPKSGHDTVSWYQQALGQGPQFIFQYYEEEERQRGNFPDRFSGHQFPNYSSELNVNALLLGDSALYLCATRRWGRDQPQHFGDGTRLSIL.